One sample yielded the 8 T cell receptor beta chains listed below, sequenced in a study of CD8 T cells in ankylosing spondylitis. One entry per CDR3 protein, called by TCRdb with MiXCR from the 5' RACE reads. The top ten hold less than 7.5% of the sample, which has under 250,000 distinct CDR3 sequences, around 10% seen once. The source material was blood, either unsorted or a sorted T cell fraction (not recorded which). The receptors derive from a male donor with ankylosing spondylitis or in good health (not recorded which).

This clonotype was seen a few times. The CDR3 protein is CASSQVTGGSTQYF. CDR3 nucleotide sequence: TGTGCCAGCAGCCAAGTAACAGGAGGGAGTACGCAGTATTTT. The rearrangement uses TRBV14 and TRBJ2-3, with D maybe TRBD2 (6 bases). The CDR3 spans 14 residues. With 1 base removed from V and 8 bases from J, the gap between germline ends came to 13 bases. Germline CDR1 is SGHDN and CDR2 is FVKESK.

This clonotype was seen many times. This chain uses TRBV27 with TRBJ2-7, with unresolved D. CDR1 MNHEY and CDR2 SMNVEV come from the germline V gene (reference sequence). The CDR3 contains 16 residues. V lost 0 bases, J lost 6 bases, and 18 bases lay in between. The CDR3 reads CASSLSRRYRLSEQYF. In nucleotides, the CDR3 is TGTGCCAGCAGTTTATCCAGGCGCTACCGCCTCTCCGAGCAGTACTTC.

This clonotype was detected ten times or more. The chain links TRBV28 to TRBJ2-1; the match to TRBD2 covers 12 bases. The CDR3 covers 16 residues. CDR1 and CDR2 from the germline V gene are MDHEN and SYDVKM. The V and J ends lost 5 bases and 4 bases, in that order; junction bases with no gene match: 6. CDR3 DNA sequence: TGTGCCAGCAGTCTAACTAGCGGGAGGCTTTACAATGAGCAGTTCTTC. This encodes CASSLTSGRLYNEQFF.

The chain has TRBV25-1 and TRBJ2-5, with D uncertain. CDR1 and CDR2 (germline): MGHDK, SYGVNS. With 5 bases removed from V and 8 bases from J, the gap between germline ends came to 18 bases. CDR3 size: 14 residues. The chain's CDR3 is CASSLTDGVETQYF. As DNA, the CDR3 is TGTGCCAGCAGTCTGACCGATGGTGTAGAAACCCAGTACTTC.

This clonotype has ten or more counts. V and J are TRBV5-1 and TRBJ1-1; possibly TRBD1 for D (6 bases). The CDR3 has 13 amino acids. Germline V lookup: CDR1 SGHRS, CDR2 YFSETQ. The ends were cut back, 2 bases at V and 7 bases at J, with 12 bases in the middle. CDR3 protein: CASSFQGRNEAFF. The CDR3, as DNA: TGCGCCAGCAGCTTCCAGGGGAGGAATGAAGCTTTCTTT.

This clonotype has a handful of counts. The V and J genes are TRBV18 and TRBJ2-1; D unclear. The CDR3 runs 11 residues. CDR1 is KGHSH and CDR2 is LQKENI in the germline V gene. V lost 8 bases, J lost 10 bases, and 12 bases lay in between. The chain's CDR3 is CASAPADEQFF. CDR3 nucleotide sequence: TGTGCCAGCGCCCCGGCGGACGAGCAGTTCTTC.

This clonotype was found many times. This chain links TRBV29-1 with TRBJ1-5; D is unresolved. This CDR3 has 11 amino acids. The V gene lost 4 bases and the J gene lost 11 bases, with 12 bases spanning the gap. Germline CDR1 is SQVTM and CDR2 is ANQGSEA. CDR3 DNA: TGCAGCGTTGGAAGTGAGTCGACCCAGCATTTT. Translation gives CSVGSESTQHF.

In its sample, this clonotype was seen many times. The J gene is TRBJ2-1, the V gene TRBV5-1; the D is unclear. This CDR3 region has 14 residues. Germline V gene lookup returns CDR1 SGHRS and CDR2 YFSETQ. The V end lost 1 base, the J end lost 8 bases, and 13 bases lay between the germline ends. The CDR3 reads CASSLPDLTDEQFF. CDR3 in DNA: TGCGCCAGCAGCTTGCCTGACTTAACAGATGAGCAGTTCTTC.